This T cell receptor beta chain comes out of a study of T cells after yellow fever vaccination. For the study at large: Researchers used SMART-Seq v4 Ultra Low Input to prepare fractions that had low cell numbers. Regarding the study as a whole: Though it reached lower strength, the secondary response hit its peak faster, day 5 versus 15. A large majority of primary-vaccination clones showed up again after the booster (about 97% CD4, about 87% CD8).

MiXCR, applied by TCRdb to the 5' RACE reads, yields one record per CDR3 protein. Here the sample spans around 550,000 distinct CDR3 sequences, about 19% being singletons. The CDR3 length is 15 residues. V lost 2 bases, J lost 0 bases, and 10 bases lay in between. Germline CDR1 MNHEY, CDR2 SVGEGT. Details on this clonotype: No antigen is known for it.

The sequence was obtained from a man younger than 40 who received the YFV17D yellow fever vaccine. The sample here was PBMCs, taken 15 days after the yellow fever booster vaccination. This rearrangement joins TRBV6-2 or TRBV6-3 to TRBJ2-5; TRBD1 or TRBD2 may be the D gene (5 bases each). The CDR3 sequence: CASSYLGTYQETQYF. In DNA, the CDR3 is TGTGCCAGCAGTTACCTCGGGACCTACCAAGAGACCCAGTACTTC.